These T cell receptor beta chains were read from a single sample in a study of T cells in Graves' hyperthyroidism and ophthalmopathy. TCRdb used MiXCR to reprocess the multiplex PCR reads, holding one entry per CDR3 protein. The sample holds roughly 500,000 distinct CDR3 sequences, roughly 24% seen once. The sequenced sample consisted of blood. Receptor source: a woman aged 25 to 39 with Graves' ophthalmopathy. Both conserved end residues are part of each CDR3. The order of the fields is J gene, D gene, V gene, clone size, CDR3 DNA, CDR3 protein. D genes are given only for firm matches. Clone size, where shown, is once, few, many, or a class for clones that have expanded.

j_call: TRBJ1-1
d_call: -
v_call: TRBV12-3/TRBV12-4
clone_size: many
cdr3_nt: TGTGCCAGCAGTTTATCGCAGGGCAAAGGAGCTTCCTTT
cdr3_aa: CASSLSQGKGASF

j_call: TRBJ2-7
d_call: -
v_call: TRBV12-3/TRBV12-4
clone_size: -
cdr3_nt: TGTGCCAGCAGCCCGACAGAATTCGAGCAGTACTTC
cdr3_aa: CASSPTEFEQYF

j_call: TRBJ2-7
d_call: -
v_call: TRBV20-1
clone_size: many
cdr3_nt: TGCAGTGCGAGGAGAGGGGCCGCCTACGAGCAGTACTTC
cdr3_aa: CSARRGAAYEQYF

j_call: TRBJ2-7
d_call: TRBD2
v_call: TRBV7-2
clone_size: -
cdr3_nt: TGTGCCAGCAGCGGGACTAGGATTAGCGAGCAGTACTTC
cdr3_aa: CASSGTRISEQYF

j_call: TRBJ2-1
d_call: TRBD2
v_call: TRBV27
clone_size: -
cdr3_nt: TGTGCCAGCAGTATCCGACTAGCGGGGGGTAATGAGCAGTTCTTC
cdr3_aa: CASSIRLAGGNEQFF

j_call: TRBJ1-1
d_call: -
v_call: TRBV7-8
clone_size: many
cdr3_nt: TGTGCCAGCAGCCAAGCAGGGGACGGACCGACTGAAGCTTTCTTT
cdr3_aa: CASSQAGDGPTEAFF

j_call: TRBJ2-7
d_call: -
v_call: TRBV24-1
clone_size: -
cdr3_nt: TGTGCCACCAGTGACTCAGGGAACTACGAGCAGTACTTC
cdr3_aa: CATSDSGNYEQYF

j_call: TRBJ2-2
d_call: -
v_call: TRBV7-9
clone_size: many
cdr3_nt: TGTGCCAGCAGCTTAGGTCAGGAGCTGTTTTTT
cdr3_aa: CASSLGQELFF

j_call: TRBJ2-7
d_call: TRBD2
v_call: TRBV5-1
clone_size: -
cdr3_nt: TGCGCCAGCAGCTTCGCAGCCTCTAGCGGGGGTAAATCCTACGAGCAGTACTTC
cdr3_aa: CASSFAASSGGKSYEQYF

j_call: TRBJ1-1
d_call: -
v_call: TRBV27
clone_size: many
cdr3_nt: TGTGCCAGCAGGTCGAACGGTGGGAACACTGAAGCTTTCTTT
cdr3_aa: CASRSNGGNTEAFF

j_call: TRBJ1-3
d_call: -
v_call: TRBV12-3/TRBV12-4
clone_size: -
cdr3_nt: TGTGCCAGCAGGACCCGGGACTTTGGAAACACCATATATTTT
cdr3_aa: CASRTRDFGNTIYF

j_call: TRBJ1-1
d_call: -
v_call: TRBV27
clone_size: many
cdr3_nt: TGTGCCAGCAGTTTATATCGGGGAGTGATCACTGAAGCTTTCTTT
cdr3_aa: CASSLYRGVITEAFF

j_call: TRBJ1-1
d_call: TRBD1
v_call: TRBV6-1
clone_size: few
cdr3_nt: TGTGCCAGCAGTGGACAGGGGACTATGAACACTGAAGCTTTCTTT
cdr3_aa: CASSGQGTMNTEAFF

j_call: TRBJ2-5
d_call: -
v_call: TRBV4-3
clone_size: many
cdr3_nt: TGCGCCAGCAGCCCGCGACTTGCTTTTGGGGAGACCCAGTACTTC
cdr3_aa: CASSPRLAFGETQYF

j_call: TRBJ1-1
d_call: TRBD1
v_call: TRBV12-3/TRBV12-4
clone_size: many
cdr3_nt: TGTGCCAGCAGTTCCTCGCCGGGACAGGGAGGGACTGAAGCTTTCTTT
cdr3_aa: CASSSSPGQGGTEAFF

j_call: TRBJ2-7
d_call: -
v_call: TRBV12-3/TRBV12-4
clone_size: -
cdr3_nt: TGTGCCAGCAGTTTTGAGACAGAATACGAGCAGTACTTC
cdr3_aa: CASSFETEYEQYF

j_call: TRBJ2-2
d_call: -
v_call: TRBV19
clone_size: few
cdr3_nt: TGTGCCAGTAGGGACAGTTCGAACACCGGGGAGCTGTTTTTT
cdr3_aa: CASRDSSNTGELFF

j_call: TRBJ2-2
d_call: TRBD1
v_call: TRBV4-1
clone_size: few
cdr3_nt: TGCACCAGCAGCCAAGGGGACAGGGGGGTTAGGTCGGTCACCGGGGAGCTGTTTTTT
cdr3_aa: CTSSQGDRGVRSVTGELFF

j_call: TRBJ2-7
d_call: TRBD1
v_call: TRBV12-3/TRBV12-4
clone_size: many
cdr3_nt: TGTGCCAGCAGTTTTGGGACAGGGAGTCCCTACGAGCAGTACTTC
cdr3_aa: CASSFGTGSPYEQYF

j_call: TRBJ1-1
d_call: -
v_call: TRBV10-3
clone_size: many
cdr3_nt: TGTGCCATCAGTGACAGGGGTTACTCTGAAGCTTTCTTT
cdr3_aa: CAISDRGYSEAFF

j_call: TRBJ2-4
d_call: -
v_call: TRBV20-1
clone_size: many
cdr3_nt: TGCAGTGCTAGAGTTCTAGCCAAAAACATTCAGTACTTC
cdr3_aa: CSARVLAKNIQYF

j_call: TRBJ1-1
d_call: TRBD1
v_call: TRBV29-1
clone_size: few
cdr3_nt: TGCAGCGCTCGACAGGGGAAATTGAACACTGAAGCTTTCTTT
cdr3_aa: CSARQGKLNTEAFF

j_call: TRBJ2-5
d_call: -
v_call: TRBV11-3
clone_size: many
cdr3_nt: TGTGCCAGCAGCGACCGGGACGTCCGAGAGACCCAGTACTTC
cdr3_aa: CASSDRDVRETQYF

j_call: TRBJ1-1
d_call: -
v_call: TRBV3-1
clone_size: few
cdr3_nt: TGTGCCGGCAGCCAAGGCGGTGAAGCTTTCTTT
cdr3_aa: CAGSQGGEAFF

j_call: TRBJ2-7
d_call: -
v_call: TRBV5-1
clone_size: many
cdr3_nt: TGCGCCAGCAGGGCATCAAGCTCCTACGAGCAGTACTTC
cdr3_aa: CASRASSSYEQYF

j_call: TRBJ2-7
d_call: -
v_call: TRBV12-3/TRBV12-4
clone_size: many
cdr3_nt: TGTGCCAGCAGTTTATGGACTCGCGAGCAGTACTTC
cdr3_aa: CASSLWTREQYF

j_call: TRBJ2-4
d_call: -
v_call: TRBV7-9
clone_size: many
cdr3_nt: TGTGCCAGCAGCCTCCTGTCCATTCAGTACTTC
cdr3_aa: CASSLLSIQYF

j_call: TRBJ2-7
d_call: -
v_call: TRBV15
clone_size: few
cdr3_nt: TGTGCCACCAGCAGAGATCGGGGACACATATCGGGCGAGCAGTACTTC
cdr3_aa: CATSRDRGHISGEQYF

j_call: TRBJ2-5
d_call: TRBD2
v_call: TRBV30
clone_size: -
cdr3_nt: TGTGCCTGGAGACCTAGCGGGACCCGAGAGACCCAGTACTTC
cdr3_aa: CAWRPSGTRETQYF

j_call: TRBJ1-1
d_call: -
v_call: TRBV12-3/TRBV12-4
clone_size: -
cdr3_nt: TGTGCCAGCAGTTTAGGCGGGTATACGAACACTGAAGCTTTCTTT
cdr3_aa: CASSLGGYTNTEAFF

j_call: TRBJ1-3
d_call: -
v_call: TRBV12-3/TRBV12-4
clone_size: few
cdr3_nt: TGTGCCAGCAGTTTACACAGCTATACTGGAAACACCATATATTTT
cdr3_aa: CASSLHSYTGNTIYF

j_call: TRBJ2-7
d_call: TRBD1
v_call: TRBV19
clone_size: many
cdr3_nt: TGTGCCAGTAGTAAGCGGGACAGGGGCCACGAGCAGTACTTC
cdr3_aa: CASSKRDRGHEQYF

j_call: TRBJ2-5
d_call: -
v_call: TRBV6-2/TRBV6-3
clone_size: -
cdr3_nt: TGTGCCAGCAGTTACTCGGAGGAGGGAGAGACCCAGTACTTC
cdr3_aa: CASSYSEEGETQYF

j_call: TRBJ2-7
d_call: TRBD1
v_call: TRBV6-2/TRBV6-3
clone_size: many
cdr3_nt: TGTGCCAGCAGTCCCACAGGGGGCTACGAGCAGTACTTC
cdr3_aa: CASSPTGGYEQYF

j_call: TRBJ1-2
d_call: -
v_call: TRBV29-1
clone_size: few
cdr3_nt: TGCAGCGTTTCAGGGGCGGGCGGCTACACCTTC
cdr3_aa: CSVSGAGGYTF